These 2 T cell receptor beta chains were all obtained from the same sample, sequenced in a study of a mutant IDH1 vaccine in newly diagnosed glioma. Time point of the sample: week 35, safety follow-up. Doses comprised 300 ug of mutant IDH1 20-mer peptide each, plus topical imiquimod. Repertoires were generated with immunoSEQ multiplex PCR, while TCRdb's copy carries only in-frame clones and drops some. Of 35,000 to 50,000 clones listed, roughly four fifths are singletons. No antigen is known for these receptors. Specimen: PBMCs, collected from a glioma patient whose treatment included an IDH1 peptide vaccine. These TCRs come from a woman in her fifties or sixties with glioma.

This rearrangement joins TRBV1 to TRBJ1-5; the table's D call of TRBD1 was not tested on the DNA. TRBV1 has pseudogene status. CDR3 length: 16 residues. The CDR3 region is CTSSPSVQGIDQPQHF. The CDR3 bases are TGCACCAGCAGCCCAAGCGTCCAGGGGATTGATCAGCCCCAGCATTTT.

This clone has only a few counts. The junction departs from the called germline gene at one end, perhaps through a read error. The chain couples TRBV6-6 to TRBJ1-1, with D perhaps matching TRBD1 (6 bases). The V gene's germline CDR1 is MNHNY and CDR2 SVGAGI (reference sequence). This CDR3 has 12 residues. For the CDR3, the DNA is TGTGCCAGCAGTTACTCTACAGGGCAGACGCTCTTT. Amino acids: CASSYSTGQTLF.